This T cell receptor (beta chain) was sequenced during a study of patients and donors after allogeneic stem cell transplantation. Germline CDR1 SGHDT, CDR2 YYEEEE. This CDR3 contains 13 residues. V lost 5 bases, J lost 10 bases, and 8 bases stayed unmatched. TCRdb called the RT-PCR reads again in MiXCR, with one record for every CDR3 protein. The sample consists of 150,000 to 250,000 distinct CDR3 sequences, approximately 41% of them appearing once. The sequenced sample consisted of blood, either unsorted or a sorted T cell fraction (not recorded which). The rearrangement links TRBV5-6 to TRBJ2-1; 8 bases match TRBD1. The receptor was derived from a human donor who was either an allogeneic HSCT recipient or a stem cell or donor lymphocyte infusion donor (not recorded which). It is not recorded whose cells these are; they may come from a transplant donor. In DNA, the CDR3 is TGTGCCAGCAGTCACCAGGGGGCTCAGGAGCAGTTCTTC. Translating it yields CASSHQGAQEQFF.